The 10 T cell receptor beta chains given below trace back to one sample, sequenced in a study of regulatory T cells in long-lasting Graves disease. CDR3-region Arm-PCR and iRepertoire HTBI primers produced the TCR beta libraries. MiXCR, run by TCRdb on the multiplex PCR reads, gives a single entry per CDR3 protein. Counted here are under 450,000 distinct CDR3 sequences, 15% to 20% occurring once; the ten biggest clones make up 20%. Time point reported: newly diagnosed GD, antithyroid drugs for less than 3 months. Scientists built the TCR library using RNA that was extracted from PBMCs. This sample also appeared in a second study, on T cells in Graves' hyperthyroidism and ophthalmopathy.

The sequenced sample was peripheral blood mononuclear cells (PBMCs), obtained at new diagnosis, from a patient treated with antithyroid drugs. These receptors all come from a young woman with Graves disease.

Many counts were recorded for this clonotype. CDR3 nucleotides: TGCGCCAGCACCCCTGGTCCCGGAGACGAAGCTTTCTTT. It is translated as CASTPGPGDEAFF. The V and J genes are TRBV10-1 and TRBJ1-1, with D uncertain. In germline, CDR1 is WNHNN, CDR2 SYGVQD (reference sequence). The V and J ends lost 7 bases and 8 bases respectively, with 17 bases between them. The CDR3 has 13 amino acids.

This clonotype turned up a few times. The chain uses TRBV5-6 and TRBJ2-7; D gene ambiguous. Germline values: CDR1 SGHDT, CDR2 YYEEEE. The CDR3 totals 13 residues. The V end was cut by 5 bases, the J end by 4 bases, with 13 bases between. The CDR3: CASRSKDDYEQYF. The CDR3 region has the DNA TGTGCCAGCAGGAGCAAGGACGATTACGAGCAGTACTTC.

This clonotype has at least ten counts. V is TRBV6-1 and J is TRBJ2-7, with unresolved D. V lost 2 bases and J 2 bases, leaving 10 bases between the germline ends. The CDR3 covers 14 residues. The germline gives CDR1 MNHNS, CDR2 SASEGT. The CDR3 here is CASSEQDPAYEQYF. In DNA form, the CDR3 reads TGTGCCAGCAGTGAACAAGACCCTGCCTACGAGCAGTACTTC.

This clonotype has more than one count but fewer than ten. V is TRBV19 and J is TRBJ1-6; D not resolved. Germline V gene lookup returns CDR1 LNHDA and CDR2 SQIVND (reference sequence). The germline V and J ends were trimmed by 3 bases and 7 bases, with 10 bases remaining between them. The CDR3 is 14 amino acids. CDR3 protein: CASSMHGNNSPLHF. The CDR3 nucleotides read TGTGCCAGTAGTATGCATGGGAACAATTCACCCCTCCACTTT.

This clonotype was picked up many times. The V and J genes are TRBV5-1 and TRBJ1-1, with no clear D. V gave up 4 bases and J gave up 1 base, with 11 bases separating them. The CDR3 has 14 amino acids. Germline lookup yields CDR1 SGHRS and CDR2 YFSETQ. CDR3 sequence: CASSLGRANTEAFF. The CDR3 DNA is TGCGCCAGCAGCCTTGGGAGAGCGAACACTGAAGCTTTCTTT.

V is TRBV12-5 and J is TRBJ2-5, with 7 nucleotides matching TRBD1. Unmatched junction bases numbered 8, after V lost 6 bases and J lost 4 bases. Germline loops: CDR1 LGHNT, CDR2 FRNRAP. The CDR3 consists of 14 residues. The CDR3 DNA sequence: TGTGCTAGTGGGGGGGACAGCCGTCGAGAGACCCAGTACTTC. It yields the protein CASGGDSRRETQYF.

Many counts were recorded for this clonotype. The chain employs TRBV2 and TRBJ1-6; 8 nucleotides align to TRBD1. Germline loops: CDR1 SNHLY, CDR2 FYNNEI. V shed 5 bases and J 8 bases; nucleotides not matched to a gene: 8. The CDR3 is made up of 15 amino acids. The CDR3 region has the DNA TGTGCCAGCAGTCCCATGACAGGGGTGGATTCACCCCTCCACTTT. Protein: CASSPMTGVDSPLHF.

On this clonotype: A much larger clone differs from this one at a single base, so this may be a read error. CDR3 bases: TGTGCCAGCAGCTCGCAAAGGAGGTCCGAGCAGTGCTTC. Protein product: CASSSQRRSEQCF. The chain couples TRBV7-8 to TRBJ2-7; the D gene is possibly TRBD2 (5 bases). CDR3 length: 13 amino acids. Germline V gene data show CDR1 as SGHVS and CDR2 as FQNEAQ.

This clonotype appeared many times. The V and J genes are TRBV3-1 and TRBJ2-5; TRBD2 aligns across 11 bases. CDR3 size: 17 residues. Germline V gene sequence: CDR1 LGHDT, CDR2 YNNKEL (reference sequence). With V trimmed by 6 bases and J by 1 base, 10 bases remained unmatched. In DNA form, the CDR3 reads TGTGCCAGCAGTAGACGGGGTAGCGGGGGGGGCCAAGAGACCCAGTACTTC. Translation gives CASSRRGSGGGQETQYF.

This clonotype has ten or more counts. The chain links TRBV11-2 to TRBJ2-7, with TRBD2 identical over 9 bases. Germline CDR1 SGHAT, CDR2 FQNNGV. This CDR3 spans 16 amino acids. V lost 3 bases and J lost 4; bases outside the gene matches: 10. The CDR3 bases are TGTGCCAGCAGCTTCCATGCATCGCGGGGGGGGTACGAGCAGTACTTC. Amino acid sequence: CASSFHASRGGYEQYF.